These 24 T cell receptor beta chains came from one sample sequenced in a study of cytomegalovirus exposure and HLA in healthy donors. The method was immunoSEQ multiplex PCR; TCRdb's version includes in-frame clones alone and lacks a portion of them. The sample has about 64,000 clones, 85% to 95% seen once. The sample taken for sequencing was PBMCs. The receptors originated from a young woman in good health and CMV-seropositive.

With respect to this clone: The sample contains more than one DNA sequence encoding this CDR3. This chain connects TRBV6-1 to TRBJ1-5; TRBD1 agrees at 7 bases. The CDR3 contains 14 residues. In germline, CDR1 is MNHNS, CDR2 SASEGT. The trim removed 1 base at V and 7 bases at J, leaving 4 bases unmatched. The CDR3 is CASSEGQGGQPQHF. The DNA for the CDR3 is TGTGCCAGCAGTGAAGGACAGGGAGGCCAGCCCCAGCATTTT.

This chain uses TRBV6-5 with TRBJ2-7, with 9 bases that match TRBD1. Germline trimming cut 4 bases from V and 6 bases from J; bases unmatched to any gene: 4. The CDR3 has 13 amino acids. The germline V gene has CDR1 MNHEY and CDR2 SVGAGI. The CDR3 DNA reads TGTGCCAGCAGTTTAGACAGGGGGACCGAGCAGTACTTC. This gives the protein CASSLDRGTEQYF.

V is TRBV15 and J is TRBJ2-1; 8 nucleotides align to TRBD1. The CDR3 is made up of 16 amino acids. Germline trimming cut 0 bases from V and 4 bases from J; bases unmatched to any gene: 5. Germline V gene lookup returns CDR1 LNHNV and CDR2 YYDKDF (reference sequence). The CDR3 loop is CATSRDRDRIYNEQFF. CDR3 bases: TGTGCCACCAGCAGAGACCGGGACAGGATATACAATGAGCAGTTCTTC.

This rearrangement joins TRBV10-3 to TRBJ2-3, with D perhaps matching TRBD2 (6 bases). Germline V gene sequence: CDR1 ENHRY, CDR2 SYGVKD. V was clipped by 6 bases and J by 1 base, with 8 bases between them. This CDR3 is 13 amino acids long. CDR3 residues: CAIRRERTDTQYF. In DNA form, the CDR3 reads TGTGCCATCAGGCGGGAACGCACAGATACGCAGTATTTT.

The V and J genes are TRBV9 and TRBJ2-7; D ambiguous. CDR3 length: 14 residues. V gave up 3 bases and J gave up 3 bases, with 13 bases separating them. Germline V gene sequence: CDR1 SGDLS, CDR2 YYNGEE. DNA of the CDR3: TGTGCCAGCAGCGCTTCAGGTACCGGCTACGAGCAGTACTTC. Translated: CASSASGTGYEQYF.

The chain carries TRBV2 and TRBJ1-4, with D possibly being TRBD1 (5 bases). Trimming removed 3 bases from V and 7 bases from J, with 15 bases in between. The germline V gene encodes CDR1 SNHLY and CDR2 FYNNEI. CDR3 length: 15 amino acids. The CDR3 DNA is TGTGCCAGCAGTGACGGGGGATCAGGTACTGAAAAACTGTTTTTT. It specifies CASSDGGSGTEKLFF.

This sequence joins TRBV7-9 and TRBJ1-2; maybe TRBD1 (6 bases). Germline V CDR1 and CDR2: SEHNR, FQNEAQ (reference sequence). This CDR3 has 17 amino acids. The ends were cut back, 6 bases at V and 0 bases at J, with 20 bases in the middle. For the CDR3, the DNA is TGTGCCAGCAGACAACTAAGGGCCAAGGGGGCTAACTATGGCTACACCTTC. Translated: CASRQLRAKGANYGYTF.

The V and J genes are TRBV2 and TRBJ1-5, with 7 bases that match TRBD1. Germline V lookup: CDR1 SNHLY, CDR2 FYNNEI. V shed 3 bases and J 6 bases; nucleotides not matched to a gene: 2. CDR3 length: 13 amino acids. In DNA, the CDR3 is TGTGCCAGCAGTGATTACAGGGGTCAGCCCCAGCATTTT. It codes for CASSDYRGQPQHF.

The chain carries TRBV7-3 and TRBJ2-1; 9 bases line up with TRBD2. CDR3 length: 20 amino acids. Trimming cost V 5 bases and J 0 bases; bases outside gene matches: 17. Germline loops: CDR1 SGHTA, CDR2 FQGTGA. The DNA of the CDR3 is TGTGCCAGCAGCCCCAAGCGGGAGGCATCCCTAACCCGCTCCTACAATGAGCAGTTCTTC. The encoded protein is CASSPKREASLTRSYNEQFF.

The chain links TRBV6-6 to TRBJ1-1, with D tentatively TRBD1 (5 bases). The V gene's germline CDR1 is MNHNY and CDR2 SVGAGI (reference sequence). Trimming shortened V by 6 bases and J by 4 bases, and 18 bases separated the two germline ends. The CDR3 contains 15 residues. The CDR3 reads CASSRLGGGSTEAFF. The CDR3 coding sequence is TGTGCCAGCAGCCGCCTGGGGGGGGGTAGCACTGAAGCTTTCTTT.

This clone has a single count. The gene calls are TRBV5-6 and TRBJ2-5; 10 positions agree with TRBD2. Trimming at V came to 4 bases and at J to 5 bases, leaving 14 bases not matched to a gene. This CDR3 spans 17 amino acids. Per the germline V gene, CDR1 is SGHDT and CDR2 is YYEEEE. Here the CDR3 reads CASSLQSSGGPGETQYF. The CDR3 DNA follows: TGTGCCAGCAGCCTTCAATCTAGCGGGGGCCCCGGGGAGACCCAGTACTTC.

This sequence joins TRBV4-1 and TRBJ2-2, with TRBD2 matching over 12 bases. Germline values: CDR1 MGHRA, CDR2 YSYEKL. The J segment lost 6 bases and the V segment lost 8 bases, leaving 1 base of the junction unmatched. This CDR3 is built from 13 residues. The CDR3 DNA reads TGCGCCAGCCGACTAGCGGGAGCCGGGGAGCTGTTTTTT. As protein: CASRLAGAGELFF.

This chain uses TRBV6-4 with TRBJ2-2; no definite D call. The CDR3 spans 17 residues. Germline CDR1 MRHNA, CDR2 SNTAGT. Deletions cut 1 base from V and 1 base from J, with 13 bases between. The chain's CDR3 is CASSDFPSAQNTGELFF. The CDR3, as DNA: TGTGCCAGCAGTGACTTTCCCAGCGCCCAGAACACCGGGGAGCTGTTTTTT.

V usage is TRBV28 and J usage is TRBJ2-3, with D possibly matching TRBD2 (6 bases). With 7 bases removed from V and 0 bases from J, the gap between germline ends came to 23 bases. Germline lookup yields CDR1 MDHEN and CDR2 SYDVKM. The CDR3 runs 18 residues. The CDR3 protein is CASTTPSGGTSSTDTQYF. The CDR3, as DNA: TGTGCCAGCACCACCCCCAGCGGAGGGACCTCTAGCACAGATACGCAGTATTTT.

This chain uses TRBV15 with TRBJ2-5, with D possibly being TRBD2 (6 bases). The germline CDR1 and CDR2 sequences are LNHNV and YYDKDF (reference sequence). V lost 5 bases and J 4 bases, leaving 14 bases between the germline ends. The CDR3 contains 14 residues. The CDR3 bases are TGTGCCACCAGCCCGGGAGCTAGCTCAGAGACCCAGTACTTC. It codes for CATSPGASSETQYF.

The chain is built from TRBV5-1 and TRBJ1-2; D is possibly TRBD1 (5 bases). In germline, CDR1 is SGHRS, CDR2 YFSETQ. There are 16 residues in the CDR3. Trimming took off 4 bases at V and 2 bases at J, with 18 bases between the two ends. This CDR3 is CASSPEGRGMNYGYTF. The CDR3 coding sequence is TGCGCCAGCAGCCCCGAGGGTCGGGGGATGAACTATGGCTACACCTTC.

This clone was seen a single time. J is TRBJ2-1 and V is TRBV7-2, with 9 bases fitting TRBD2. The V segment lost 1 base and the J segment 6 bases; nucleotides outside the gene matches: 7. CDR1 and CDR2 (germline): SGHTA, FQGNSA. The CDR3 contains 16 residues. The CDR3 DNA is TGTGCCAGCAGCTTAGTGGGCGGGAGGGTTACCAATGAGCAGTTCTTC. It is translated as CASSLVGGRVTNEQFF.

V is TRBV6-5 and J is TRBJ1-1; 7 bases fit TRBD1. The CDR3 runs 16 residues. J gave up 7 bases and V 0 bases, and 11 bases lay outside the gene matches. Germline lookup yields CDR1 MNHEY and CDR2 SVGAGI. For the CDR3, the DNA is TGTGCCAGCAGTTACTCAAACCGGGACAGCAATCTTGAAGCTTTCTTT. This sequence encodes CASSYSNRDSNLEAFF.

The chain employs TRBV9 and TRBJ1-4; 7 positions agree with TRBD1. The CDR3 contains 15 residues. CDR1 and CDR2 (germline): SGDLS, YYNGEE. Trimming cost V 9 bases and J 8 bases; bases outside gene matches: 16. In DNA, the CDR3 is TGTGCCACCAACCCATCTAGACAGGGCGGCGAAAAACTGTTTTTT. Translating gives CATNPSRQGGEKLFF. The full variable domain, its missing parts supplied by reference TRBV9 and TRBJ1-4, is DSGVTQTPKHLITATGQRVTLRCSPRSGDLSVYWYQQSLDQGLQFLIQYYNGEERAKGNILERFSAQQFPDLHSELNLSSLELGDSALYFCATNPSRQGGEKLFFGSGTQLSVL.

The chain joins TRBV15 to TRBJ2-2; 11 bases match TRBD1. The CDR3 is 17 residues long. Germline V CDR1 and CDR2: LNHNV, YYDKDF (reference sequence). J lost 5 bases, V lost 2 bases, and 7 bases had no gene match. CDR3 DNA sequence: TGTGCCACCAGCAGAACCTGGGACAGGGGGGGTACCGGGGAGCTGTTTTTT. Amino acids: CATSRTWDRGGTGELFF.

This chain connects TRBV27 to TRBJ2-1; TRBD2 matches at 7 bases. V was pared by 5 bases and J by 0 bases, with 10 bases of the junction left unmatched. CDR3 size: 17 residues. Per germline, CDR1 MNHEY and CDR2 SMNVEV (reference sequence). The CDR3 nucleotides are TGTGCCAGCAGTCCAACGACTAGCAGAATCTCCTACAATGAGCAGTTCTTC. It codes for CASSPTTSRISYNEQFF.

The V and J genes are TRBV5-1 and TRBJ2-1, with D possibly TRBD2 on 6 matching bases. CDR1 and CDR2 from the germline V gene are SGHRS and YFSETQ. The CDR3 runs 14 residues. With 1 base removed from V and 6 bases from J, the gap between germline ends came to 11 bases. This CDR3 reads CASSLSSGVNEQFF. In nucleotides, the CDR3 is TGCGCCAGCAGCTTGTCCTCGGGAGTCAATGAGCAGTTCTTC.

V is TRBV5-6 and J is TRBJ2-7, with 14 bases identical to TRBD2. CDR1 and CDR2 (germline): SGHDT, YYEEEE. This CDR3 is 15 amino acids long. With 3 bases clipped from V and 7 bases from J, the junction kept 6 bases outside the gene matches. For the CDR3, the DNA is TGTGCCAGCAGCTATGGACTAGCGGGAGGTGCAGAGCAGTACTTC. Its protein is CASSYGLAGGAEQYF.

This rearrangement joins TRBV30 to TRBJ1-1; D is possibly TRBD1 (6 bases). Germline V lookup: CDR1 GTSNPN, CDR2 SVGIG (reference sequence). The V and J ends lost 0 bases and 5 bases respectively, with 19 bases between them. The CDR3 is 16 residues long. CDR3 coding DNA: TGTGCCTGGAGTGTCCGGGGGGCAGGGACGTGGACTGAAGCTTTCTTT. This translates into CAWSVRGAGTWTEAFF.